This T cell receptor (beta chain) was found in a study of blood T cell repertoires in COVID-19. Per the original methods: Amplification from reference gene primers served as the basis for estimated nucleated cell counts. Assay used: immunoSEQ multiplex PCR; TCRdb lists only in-frame clones, some missing. The V and J calls and clone size are taken from that table; D and trimming were inferred from the DNA. The table lists more than 85,000 clones, approximately 85% of them singletons, with roughly 6.5% in the top ten. Trimming stripped 5 bases from V and 3 bases from J, with 8 bases between. CDR3 length equals 12 residues. The germline CDR1 and CDR2 sequences are SNHLY and FYNNEI.

The TCR comes from a woman aged 55-75 years with acute or convalescent COVID-19. The sequencing input was peripheral blood. The V gene is TRBV2, the J gene TRBJ2-7; possible D gene TRBD1, 6 bases. The CDR3 reads CASSRTDYEQYF. Here the CDR3 DNA reads TGTGCCAGCAGTAGGACAGACTACGAGCAGTACTTC.